The subject of this entry is one TCR beta chain. The clone's antigen remains unknown. No base quality information exists; no much larger clone differs at one position. From a lookup of the germline V gene, CDR1 and CDR2 are LGHNT and FRNRAP. V lost 1 base and J lost 3 bases, and the count of bases not matched to a germline gene is 15. The CDR3 contains 19 residues, cysteine and phenylalanine counted. Just the 57-base CDR3 DNA is kept, in frame starting at base 1. The data stem from a study of T cell changes during pregnancy in multiple sclerosis (dated by TCRdb to between 2017 and 2020). Regarding the research as a whole: Changes in the T cell repertoire over the course of pregnancy were examined in this study in women with multiple sclerosis.

The library relied on the immunoSEQ multiplex PCR assay. In its TCRdb copy, this immuneACCESS table keeps in-frame sequences only and misses some clones. Where compared with another copy, unresolved V genes explain less than half of these, and the others have no known cause. For this sample there are some 56,000 clones; about 90% appear just once. The leading ten clones occupy around 3% of the sample. The TCR sequence derives from a female donor in good health, enrolled as a control in a pregnancy study. Sequencing used peripheral blood, obtained in the third trimester of pregnancy. The chain joins TRBV12-5 to TRBJ2-1, with 7 junctional bases fitting TRBD1. The CDR3 amino acid sequence is: CASGLDTDFRDRHYNEQFF. Read as DNA, the sequence is TGTGCTAGTGGTTTGGACACGGACTTCCGGGACAGACACTACAATGAGCAGTTCTTC. The reference TRBV12-5 and TRBJ2-1 proteins fill in what lies around the CDR3, so the full variable domain reads DARVTQTPRHKVTEMGQEVTMRCQPILGHNTVFWYRQTMMQGLELLAYFRNRAPLDDSGMPKDRFSAEMPDATLATLKIQPSEPRDSAVYFCASGLDTDFRDRHYNEQFFGPGTRLTVL.